This T cell receptor beta chain was recorded in a study of T cells expressing NK-cell markers. For the study at large: The TCR beta repertoires were obtained from sorted CD3+CD56+NKG2C+, CD3+CD56+NKG2C- and CD3+CD56-NKG2C+ T cells.

TCRdb re-called the 5' RACE reads and shows each CDR3 protein once, DNA omitted. This sample contains 150,000 to 180,000 distinct CDR3 sequences. There are 13 residues in the CDR3. Germline-derived CDR1 and CDR2 are SQVTM and ANQGSEA. Specimen: blood T cells: a sorted CD56 or NKG2C T cell subset, CD4+ or CD8+ T cells, or bulk PBMC T cells (not recorded which). This sequence joins TRBV29-1 and TRBJ2-5. This TCR was sampled from a woman aged 50 to 60 in good health. CDR3 loop: CSVSGDTAGTQYF.